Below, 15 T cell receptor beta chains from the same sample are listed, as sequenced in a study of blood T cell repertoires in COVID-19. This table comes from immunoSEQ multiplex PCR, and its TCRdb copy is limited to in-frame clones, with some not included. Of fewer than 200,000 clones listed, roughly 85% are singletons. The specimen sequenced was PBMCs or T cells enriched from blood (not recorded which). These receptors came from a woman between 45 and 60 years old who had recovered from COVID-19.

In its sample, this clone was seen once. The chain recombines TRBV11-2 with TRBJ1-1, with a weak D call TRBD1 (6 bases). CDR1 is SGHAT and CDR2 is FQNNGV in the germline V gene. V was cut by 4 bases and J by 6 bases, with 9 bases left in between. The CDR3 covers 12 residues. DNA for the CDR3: TGTGCCAGCAGCTCCGGACAGCCTGAAGCTTTCTTT. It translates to CASSSGQPEAFF.

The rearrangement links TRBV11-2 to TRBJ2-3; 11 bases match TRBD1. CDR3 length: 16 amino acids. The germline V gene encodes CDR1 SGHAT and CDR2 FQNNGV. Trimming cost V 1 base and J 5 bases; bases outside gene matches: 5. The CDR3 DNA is TGTGCCAGCAGCTTAGCGGGGACAGGGGGAGGAGATACGCAGTATTTT. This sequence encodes CASSLAGTGGGDTQYF.

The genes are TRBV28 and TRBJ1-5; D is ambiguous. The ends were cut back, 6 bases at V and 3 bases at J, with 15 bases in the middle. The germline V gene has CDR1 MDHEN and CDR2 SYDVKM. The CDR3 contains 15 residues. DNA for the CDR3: TGTGCCAGCAGAAGGTCAGGATCTAACAATCAGCCCCAGCATTTT. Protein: CASRRSGSNNQPQHF.

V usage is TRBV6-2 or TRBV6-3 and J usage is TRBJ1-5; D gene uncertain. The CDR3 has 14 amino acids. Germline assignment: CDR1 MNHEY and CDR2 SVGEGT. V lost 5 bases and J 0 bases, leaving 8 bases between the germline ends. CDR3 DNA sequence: TGTGCCAGCAGTACACAGAATAGCAATCAGCCCCAGCATTTT. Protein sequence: CASSTQNSNQPQHF.

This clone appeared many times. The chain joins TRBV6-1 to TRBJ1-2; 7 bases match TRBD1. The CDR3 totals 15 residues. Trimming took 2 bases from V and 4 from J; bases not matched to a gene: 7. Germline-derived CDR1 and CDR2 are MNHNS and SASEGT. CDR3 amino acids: CASSEFGGGSYGYTF. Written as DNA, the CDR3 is TGTGCCAGCAGTGAATTTGGAGGGGGCAGCTATGGCTACACCTTC.

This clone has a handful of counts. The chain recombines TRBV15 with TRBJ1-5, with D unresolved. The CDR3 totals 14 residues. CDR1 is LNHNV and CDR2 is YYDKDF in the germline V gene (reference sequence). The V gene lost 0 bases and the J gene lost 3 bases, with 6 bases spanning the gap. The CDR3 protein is CATSRDSVNQPQHF. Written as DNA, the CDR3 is TGTGCCACCAGCAGAGATTCCGTCAATCAGCCCCAGCATTTT.

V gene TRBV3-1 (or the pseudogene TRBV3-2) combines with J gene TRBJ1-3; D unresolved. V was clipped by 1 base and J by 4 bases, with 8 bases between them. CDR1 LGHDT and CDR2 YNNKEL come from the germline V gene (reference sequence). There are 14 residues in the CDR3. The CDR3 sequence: CASSQVRSGNTIYF. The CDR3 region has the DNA TGTGCCAGCAGCCAAGTTCGGTCCGGAAACACCATATATTTT.

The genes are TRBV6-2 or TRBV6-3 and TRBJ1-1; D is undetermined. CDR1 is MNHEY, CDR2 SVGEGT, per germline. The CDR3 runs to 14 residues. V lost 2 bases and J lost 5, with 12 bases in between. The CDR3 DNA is TGTGCCAGCAGTTACCGCGCGATGTGGACTGAAGCTTTCTTT. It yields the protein CASSYRAMWTEAFF.

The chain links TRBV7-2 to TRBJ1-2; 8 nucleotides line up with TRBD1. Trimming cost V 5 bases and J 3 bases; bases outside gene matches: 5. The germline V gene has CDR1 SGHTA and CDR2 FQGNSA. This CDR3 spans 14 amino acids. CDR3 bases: TGTGCCAGCAGCCCCGACAGGGGCGACTATGGCTACACCTTC. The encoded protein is CASSPDRGDYGYTF.

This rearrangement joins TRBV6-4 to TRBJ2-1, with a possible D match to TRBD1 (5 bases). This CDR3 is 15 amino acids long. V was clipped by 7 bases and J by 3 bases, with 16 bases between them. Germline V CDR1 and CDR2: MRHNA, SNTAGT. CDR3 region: CASKREDNLYNEQFF. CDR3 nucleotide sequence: TGTGCCAGCAAACGAGAGGACAACCTCTACAATGAGCAGTTCTTC.

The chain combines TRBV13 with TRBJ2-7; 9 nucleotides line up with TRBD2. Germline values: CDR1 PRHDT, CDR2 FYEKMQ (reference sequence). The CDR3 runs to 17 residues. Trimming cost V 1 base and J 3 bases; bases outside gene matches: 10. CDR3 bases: TGTGCCAGCAGCTTAGAGGTCCTAGCGGGGCCCTTCTACGAGCAGTACGTC. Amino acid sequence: CASSLEVLAGPFYEQYV.

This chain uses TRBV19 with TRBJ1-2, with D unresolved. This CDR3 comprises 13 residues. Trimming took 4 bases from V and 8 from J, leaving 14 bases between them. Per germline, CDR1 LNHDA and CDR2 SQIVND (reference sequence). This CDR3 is CASSNGQAHGYTF. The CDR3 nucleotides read TGTGCCAGTAGTAACGGCCAGGCCCACGGCTACACCTTC.

DNA for the CDR3: TGTGCCAGCAGCCCCTCGTCAGGATACACTGAAGCTTTCTTT. Encoded protein: CASSPSSGYTEAFF. The V call is TRBV7-3, the J call TRBJ1-1; D is ambiguous. Trimming stripped 5 bases from V and 3 bases from J, with 13 bases between. Per germline, CDR1 SGHTA and CDR2 FQGTGA. CDR3 size: 14 residues.

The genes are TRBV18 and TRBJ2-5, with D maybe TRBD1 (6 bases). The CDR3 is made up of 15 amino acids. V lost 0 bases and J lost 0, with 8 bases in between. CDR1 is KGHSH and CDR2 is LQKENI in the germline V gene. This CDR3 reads CASSPPTGYQETQYF. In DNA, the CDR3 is TGTGCCAGCTCACCACCCACAGGGTACCAAGAGACCCAGTACTTC. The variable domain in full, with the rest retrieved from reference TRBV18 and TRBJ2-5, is NAGVMQNPRHLVRRRGQEARLRCSPMKGHSHVYWYRQLPEEGLKFMVYLQKENIIDESGMPKERFSAEFPKEGPSILRIQQVVRGDSAAYFCASSPPTGYQETQYFGPGTRLLVL.

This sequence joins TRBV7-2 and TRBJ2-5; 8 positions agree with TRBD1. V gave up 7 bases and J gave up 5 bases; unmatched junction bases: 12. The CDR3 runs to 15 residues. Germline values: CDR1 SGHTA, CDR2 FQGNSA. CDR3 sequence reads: CASTRAGGARETQYF. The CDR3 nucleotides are TGTGCCAGCACGCGTGCAGGGGGCGCGAGGGAGACCCAGTACTTC.